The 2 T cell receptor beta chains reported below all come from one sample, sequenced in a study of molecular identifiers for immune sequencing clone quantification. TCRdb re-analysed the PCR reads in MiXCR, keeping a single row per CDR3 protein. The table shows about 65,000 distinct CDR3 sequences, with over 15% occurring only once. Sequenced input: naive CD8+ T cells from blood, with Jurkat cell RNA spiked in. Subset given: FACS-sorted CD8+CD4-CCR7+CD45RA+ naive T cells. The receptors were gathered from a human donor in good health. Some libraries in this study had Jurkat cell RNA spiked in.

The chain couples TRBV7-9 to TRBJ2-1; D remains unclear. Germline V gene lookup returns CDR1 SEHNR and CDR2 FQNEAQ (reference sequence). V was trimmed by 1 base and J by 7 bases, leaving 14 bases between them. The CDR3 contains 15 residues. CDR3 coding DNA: TGTGCCAGCAGCTTAGGTCAGCCCAGCTTAAATGAGCAGTTCTTC. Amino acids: CASSLGQPSLNEQFF.

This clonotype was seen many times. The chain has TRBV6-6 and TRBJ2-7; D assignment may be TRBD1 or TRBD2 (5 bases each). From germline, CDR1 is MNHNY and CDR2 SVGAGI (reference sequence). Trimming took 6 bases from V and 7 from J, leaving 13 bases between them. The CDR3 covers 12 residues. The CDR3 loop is CASSLGDWEQYF. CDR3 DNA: TGTGCCAGCAGCTTGGGGGATTGGGAGCAGTACTTC.